Described below is a single T cell receptor beta chain sequence and its context. TCRdb passed the reads through MiXCR, listing each CDR3 protein once. This sample has 250,000 to 300,000 distinct CDR3 sequences, with roughly 26% found just once. This sample is part of a study of T cell repertoires in cytomegalovirus infection. CDR1 SQVTM and CDR2 ANQGSEA come from the germline V gene. J gave up 5 bases and V 5 bases, and 7 bases lay outside the gene matches. The CDR3 has 13 residues. The chain joins TRBV29-1 to TRBJ1-1; 8 bases match TRBD1. The sequencing input was PBMCs. The source of this sequence is a human donor in good health (CMV status not recorded). Some clones in this sample may be carry-over from other donors' samples. CDR3 sequence reads: CSVHQGTGTEAFF. DNA for the CDR3: TGCAGCGTTCATCAGGGGACAGGAACTGAAGCTTTCTTT.